The 23 T cell receptor beta chains given below trace back to one sample, sequenced in a study of T cell responses to AZD1222 COVID-19 vaccine. Libraries were prepared by immunoSEQ multiplex PCR; TCRdb keeps only in-frame clonotypes and omits some of them. The sample contains approximately 150,000 clones, around 93% of which appear only once. The sample here was peripheral blood, taken on day 0 of AZD1222 vaccination. These receptors all come from an adult in good health.

V usage is TRBV4-1 and J usage is TRBJ1-2; TRBD1 aligns across 8 bases. Germline assignment: CDR1 MGHRA and CDR2 YSYEKL. V trimming: 1 base; J trimming: 6 bases; junction bases outside the gene matches: 10. The CDR3 is 16 residues long. This CDR3 is CASSQGVPGRGHGYTF. The CDR3 nucleotides read TGCGCCAGCAGCCAAGGAGTGCCCGGCAGGGGGCATGGCTACACCTTC.

Comment on this clone: Within the sample, other DNA sequences also encode this same CDR3. The chain links TRBV28 to TRBJ1-2; possible D gene TRBD1, 6 bases. The CDR3 is 13 amino acids. V lost 3 bases to trimming and J lost 2 bases, with 7 bases between them. Germline V gene data show CDR1 as MDHEN and CDR2 as SYDVKM. This CDR3 reads CASSLGANYGYTF. DNA for the CDR3: TGTGCCAGCAGTTTGGGGGCAAACTATGGCTACACCTTC.

This clone was seen just once. The chain is built from TRBV5-1 and TRBJ2-5, with unresolved D. The length of the CDR3 is 14 residues. From germline, CDR1 is SGHRS and CDR2 YFSETQ. Trimming took 6 bases from V and 1 from J, leaving 13 bases between them. For the CDR3, the DNA is TGCGCCAGCATCGACCCCACCCTCCAAGAGACCCAGTACTTC. Translation: CASIDPTLQETQYF.

The chain couples TRBV3-1 (or the pseudogene TRBV3-2) to TRBJ1-1; D is possibly TRBD1 (5 bases). Between the trimmed V and J ends, which lost 1 base and 3 bases, there was a span of 12 bases. Germline V gene data show CDR1 as LGHDT and CDR2 as YNNKEL (reference sequence). CDR3 length equals 15 residues. CDR3 in DNA: TGTGCCAGCAGCCAAGTATGGGGGGGGGACACTGAAGCTTTCTTT. Its protein is CASSQVWGGDTEAFF.

The V and J genes are TRBV5-4 and TRBJ1-2, with D possibly TRBD1 on 5 matching bases. CDR1 is SGHNT and CDR2 is YYREEE in the germline V gene (reference sequence). Trimming left V 5 bases short and J 3 bases short, with 14 bases between. The length of the CDR3 is 14 residues. The CDR3 DNA follows: TGTGCCAGCAGATCAGGGATAACCCACTATGGCTACACCTTC. Protein: CASRSGITHYGYTF.

This chain links TRBV4-1 with TRBJ2-1; TRBD1 agrees at 9 bases. The CDR3 has 13 residues. CDR1 is MGHRA and CDR2 is YSYEKL in the germline V gene. V trimming: 6 bases; J trimming: 5 bases; junction bases outside the gene matches: 2. The CDR3 protein is CASRRTGDNEQFF. The DNA for the CDR3 is TGCGCCAGCAGACGGACAGGGGACAATGAGCAGTTCTTC.

V gene TRBV5-8 combines with J gene TRBJ1-2; D call uncertain. There are 16 residues in the CDR3. Germline lookup yields CDR1 SGHTS and CDR2 YDEGEE. The V and J ends lost 1 base and 1 base respectively, with 14 bases between them. CDR3 bases: TGTGCCAGCAGCTTGCCGGGAGCTGACAATAACTATGGCTACACCTTC. Amino acids: CASSLPGADNNYGYTF.

The V and J genes are TRBV18 and TRBJ1-4; D ambiguous. This CDR3 has 14 residues. The V gene lost 0 bases and the J gene lost 8 bases, with 10 bases spanning the gap. The germline CDR1 and CDR2 sequences are KGHSH and LQKENI. CDR3 loop: CASSPPGSVEKLFF. CDR3 coding DNA: TGTGCCAGCTCACCACCGGGGTCAGTAGAAAAACTGTTTTTT.

This chain uses TRBV19 with TRBJ2-1; 10 bases fit TRBD2. The CDR3 has 14 amino acids. Unmatched junction bases numbered 4, after V lost 1 base and J lost 10 bases. The germline V gene encodes CDR1 LNHDA and CDR2 SQIVND (reference sequence). The DNA for the CDR3 is TGTGCCAGTAGTATAGGGACTAGCGGCCCGGAGCAGTTCTTC. Its translation is CASSIGTSGPEQFF.

The CDR3 loop is CASSLGDTEAFF. DNA of the CDR3: TGTGCCAGCAGCCTAGGGGACACTGAAGCTTTCTTT. The chain is built from TRBV6-5 and TRBJ1-1; perhaps TRBD1 as D (5 bases). This CDR3 comprises 12 residues. V was cut by 6 bases and J by 3 bases, with 8 bases left in between. The germline gives CDR1 MNHEY, CDR2 SVGAGI.

The chain joins TRBV5-6 to TRBJ1-2; 7 bases are shared with TRBD1. Per the germline V gene, CDR1 is SGHDT and CDR2 is YYEEEE. The ends lost 1 base at V and 6 bases at J; junction bases unmatched: 3. This CDR3 contains 13 residues. The CDR3 region has the DNA TGTGCCAGCAGCTTGAACAGGGGTGATGGCTACACCTTC. It is translated as CASSLNRGDGYTF.

The chain carries TRBV9 and TRBJ1-2; D gene uncertain. The CDR3 sequence is 11 residues long. The V end was cut by 4 bases, the J end by 6 bases, with 7 bases between. Germline V CDR1 and CDR2: SGDLS, YYNGEE. The DNA of the CDR3 is TGTGCCAGCAGCTCCGGCCATGGCTACACCTTC. Translation gives CASSSGHGYTF.

This clone was observed a single time. The chain links TRBV18 to TRBJ1-1; 9 nucleotides match TRBD1. Germline CDR1 reads KGHSH; CDR2 reads LQKENI. The trim removed 6 bases at V and 5 bases at J, leaving 10 bases unmatched. This CDR3 is 15 amino acids long. CDR3 coding DNA: TGTGCCAGCTCCCCTAGTAGAGACAGGGGGACTGAAGCTTTCTTT. This gives the protein CASSPSRDRGTEAFF.

The chain is built from TRBV5-4 and TRBJ1-2; 7 nucleotides align to TRBD1. CDR1 is SGHNT and CDR2 is YYREEE in the germline V gene (reference sequence). J lost 1 base, V lost 0 bases, and 3 bases had no gene match. The CDR3 spans 15 residues. The CDR3 DNA sequence: TGTGCCAGCAGCTTGGGGGACAGACTTAACTATGGCTACACCTTC. This translates into CASSLGDRLNYGYTF. The variable domain in full, with the rest retrieved from reference TRBV5-4 and TRBJ1-2, is ETGVTQSPTHLIKTRGQQVTLRCSSQSGHNTVSWYQQALGQGPQFIFQYYREEENGRGNFPPRFSGLQFPNYSSELNVNALELDDSALYLCASSLGDRLNYGYTFGSGTRLTVV.

Comment on this clone: A junction boundary mismatches the germline segment, possibly from a read error. The J gene is TRBJ2-1, the V gene TRBV14, with TRBD1 as a possible D gene (6 bases). The germline CDR1 and CDR2 sequences are SGHDN and FVKESK. The CDR3 totals 15 residues. This CDR3 reads CASSQEGQGNNEQFF. The CDR3 nucleotides are TGTGCCAGCAGCCAAGAGGGGCAGGGGAACAACGAGCAGTTCTTC. Complete variable domain (other parts from reference TRBV14 and TRBJ2-1): EAGVTQFPSHSVIEKGQTVTLRCDPISGHDNLYWYRRVMGKEIKFLLHFVKESKQDESGMPNNRFLAERTGGTYSTLKVQPAELEDSGVYFCASSQEGQGNNEQFFGPGTRLTVL.

The chain has TRBV28 and TRBJ1-1; D is undetermined. In germline, CDR1 is MDHEN, CDR2 SYDVKM. The CDR3 has 12 residues. V shed 10 bases and J shed 1 base, with 10 bases lying between them. The CDR3 spells CATDKRNTEAFF. The CDR3, as DNA: TGTGCCACCGACAAGAGGAACACTGAAGCTTTCTTT.

The V and J genes are TRBV28 and TRBJ2-5; 7 bases are shared with TRBD1. Trimming cost V 5 bases and J 5 bases; bases outside gene matches: 11. The CDR3 covers 15 residues. Looked up from germline, CDR1 is MDHEN and CDR2 is SYDVKM. CDR3 residues: CASSPTGVVGETQYF. The CDR3 region has the DNA TGTGCCAGCAGTCCAACAGGGGTTGTGGGTGAGACCCAGTACTTC.

The chain couples TRBV7-2 to TRBJ2-7; 8 positions match TRBD1. The CDR3 has 15 residues. In germline, CDR1 is SGHTA, CDR2 FQGNSA. J lost 5 bases, V lost 5 bases, and 11 bases had no gene match. Here the CDR3 DNA reads TGTGCCAGCAGCCTGGGTGTGACAGGGGCCCACGAGCAGTACTTC. Translating gives CASSLGVTGAHEQYF.

The chain is built from TRBV4-1 and TRBJ2-2; no clear D gene. Trimming removed 1 base from V and 5 bases from J, with 20 bases in between. Germline CDR1 reads MGHRA; CDR2 reads YSYEKL. The CDR3 length is 18 residues. The CDR3 reads CASSQVPSEWGQTGELFF. CDR3 in DNA: TGCGCCAGCAGCCAAGTTCCCTCCGAGTGGGGTCAGACCGGGGAGCTGTTTTTT.

The chain has TRBV7-3 and TRBJ2-1; TRBD2 matches 14 bases. After removal of 5 bases from V and 3 bases from J, the junction contained 12 bases not matched to a gene. Per the germline V gene, CDR1 is SGHTA and CDR2 is FQGTGA. This CDR3 spans 19 amino acids. CDR3 in amino acids: CASSPWGTSGSGIYNEQFF. As DNA, the CDR3 is TGTGCCAGCAGCCCGTGGGGGACTAGCGGGAGCGGGATCTACAATGAGCAGTTCTTC.

The rearrangement uses TRBV5-5 and TRBJ1-5; D is ambiguous. The germline V and J ends were trimmed by 4 bases and 1 base, with 9 bases remaining between them. CDR1 is SGHKS, CDR2 YYEKEE, per germline (reference sequence). The CDR3 length is 14 residues. The CDR3 DNA reads TGTGCCAGCAGCCTGGGCTGGAGCAATCAGCCCCAGCATTTT. Translation: CASSLGWSNQPQHF. The entire variable domain, with the rest obtained from reference TRBV5-5 and TRBJ1-5, is as follows: DAGVTQSPTHLIKTRGQQVTLRCSPISGHKSVSWYQQVLGQGPQFIFQYYEKEERGRGNFPDRFSARQFPNYSSELNVNALLLGDSALYLCASSLGWSNQPQHFGDGTRLSIL.

This clone came up once. The rearrangement links TRBV18 to TRBJ2-1; maybe TRBD2 (5 bases). The V and J ends lost 0 bases and 5 bases respectively, with 5 bases between them. Germline-derived CDR1 and CDR2 are KGHSH and LQKENI. The CDR3 consists of 13 residues. The CDR3 bases are TGTGCCAGCTCACCACCCGGGAACAATGAGCAGTTCTTC. This sequence encodes CASSPPGNNEQFF.

As for this clone: This CDR3 is also generated by other DNA sequences in the sample. This sequence joins TRBV6-5 and TRBJ1-1; no reliable D call. There are 12 residues in the CDR3. Germline CDR1 MNHEY, CDR2 SVGAGI. V lost 2 bases, J lost 2 bases, and 3 bases lay in between. The CDR3 loop is CASSYRNTEAFF. CDR3 sequence (DNA): TGTGCCAGCAGTTACCGTAACACTGAAGCTTTCTTT.